These T cell receptor beta chains were read from a single sample in a study of T cells in Graves' hyperthyroidism and ophthalmopathy. TCRdb reanalysed the multiplex PCR reads using MiXCR and keeps one entry per CDR3 protein. The table includes some 740,000 distinct CDR3 sequences, less than 15% detected once. Sequences were obtained from blood. These TCRs come from a young woman with Graves' hyperthyroidism. Each CDR3 is given with its conserved first and last residue. Fields, in order: CDR3 length, clone size, D gene, V gene, J gene, CDR3 protein, CDR3 DNA. D genes are given only for firm matches. Size is omitted from some rows. Given values are once, few, many or a class for expanded clones.

cdr3_length: 18
clone_size: few
d_call: TRBD1
v_call: TRBV19
j_call: TRBJ1-1
cdr3_aa: CASSTTGQRLGMNTEAFF
cdr3_nt: TGTGCCAGTAGTACCACGGGACAGCGCCTGGGGATGAACACTGAAGCTTTCTTT

cdr3_length: 18
clone_size: many
d_call: TRBD2
v_call: TRBV12-3/TRBV12-4
j_call: TRBJ2-7
cdr3_aa: CASSLAGLAGEWSYEQYF
cdr3_nt: TGTGCCAGCAGTTTAGCCGGACTAGCGGGAGAATGGTCCTACGAGCAGTACTTC

cdr3_length: 15
clone_size: few
d_call: TRBD1
v_call: TRBV28
j_call: TRBJ2-2
cdr3_aa: CASEKDRVNTGELFF
cdr3_nt: TGTGCCAGCGAAAAGGACAGGGTAAACACCGGGGAGCTGTTTTTT

cdr3_length: 20
clone_size: -
d_call: TRBD2
v_call: TRBV6-2/TRBV6-3
j_call: TRBJ2-2
cdr3_aa: CASSYEAGTSGIFNTGELFF
cdr3_nt: TGTGCCAGCAGTTACGAGGCCGGGACTAGCGGGATTTTTAACACCGGGGAGCTGTTTTTT

cdr3_length: 16
clone_size: few
d_call: -
v_call: TRBV6-5
j_call: TRBJ2-1
cdr3_aa: CASSYSQGATMGEQFF
cdr3_nt: TGTGCCAGCAGTTACTCCCAGGGCGCCACAATGGGTGAGCAGTTCTTC

cdr3_length: 14
clone_size: few
d_call: TRBD1
v_call: TRBV6-4
j_call: TRBJ2-7
cdr3_aa: CASSDTGTGSEQYF
cdr3_nt: TGTGCCAGCAGTGACACCGGGACAGGGAGCGAGCAGTACTTC

cdr3_length: 16
clone_size: -
d_call: -
v_call: TRBV2
j_call: TRBJ1-5
cdr3_aa: CASSARLGLSDQPQHF
cdr3_nt: TGTGCCAGCAGTGCTCGATTGGGGCTGTCCGACCAGCCCCAGCATTTT

cdr3_length: 17
clone_size: few
d_call: TRBD1
v_call: TRBV4-1
j_call: TRBJ1-1
cdr3_aa: CASSQILKGQGPTEAFF
cdr3_nt: TGCGCCAGCAGCCAGATCCTAAAGGGACAGGGGCCCACTGAAGCTTTCTTT

cdr3_length: 13
clone_size: many
d_call: -
v_call: TRBV30
j_call: TRBJ1-1
cdr3_aa: CAWGAQGSTEAFF
cdr3_nt: TGTGCCTGGGGCGCACAGGGAAGTACTGAAGCTTTCTTT

cdr3_length: 14
clone_size: many
d_call: TRBD1
v_call: TRBV3-1
j_call: TRBJ2-7
cdr3_aa: CASRRTGDSYEQYF
cdr3_nt: TGTGCCAGCAGACGGACAGGGGACTCCTACGAGCAGTACTTC

cdr3_length: 14
clone_size: many
d_call: -
v_call: TRBV30
j_call: TRBJ1-2
cdr3_aa: CAWSNPTENYGYTF
cdr3_nt: TGTGCCTGGAGTAACCCAACAGAGAACTATGGCTACACCTTC

cdr3_length: 16
clone_size: -
d_call: -
v_call: TRBV19
j_call: TRBJ2-7
cdr3_aa: CASKVTGVNPYYEQYF
cdr3_nt: TGTGCCAGTAAGGTGACGGGCGTCAATCCCTACTACGAGCAGTACTTC

cdr3_length: 15
clone_size: few
d_call: -
v_call: TRBV9
j_call: TRBJ1-6
cdr3_aa: CASSVAPGNGSPLHF
cdr3_nt: TGTGCCAGCAGCGTAGCCCCCGGGAACGGCTCACCCCTCCACTTT

cdr3_length: 15
clone_size: many
d_call: TRBD1
v_call: TRBV2
j_call: TRBJ1-4
cdr3_aa: CASCYQGAANEKLFF
cdr3_nt: TGTGCCAGCTGTTATCAGGGGGCGGCTAATGAAAAACTGTTTTTT

cdr3_length: 13
clone_size: many
d_call: -
v_call: TRBV6-6
j_call: TRBJ2-2
cdr3_aa: CASSYNGGGELFF
cdr3_nt: TGTGCCAGCAGTTACAACGGCGGCGGGGAGCTGTTTTTT

cdr3_length: 16
clone_size: few
d_call: -
v_call: TRBV4-2
j_call: TRBJ2-7
cdr3_aa: CASSQVSSASSYEQYF
cdr3_nt: TGTGCCAGCAGCCAAGTCTCTAGCGCGAGCTCCTACGAGCAGTACTTC

cdr3_length: 17
clone_size: many
d_call: -
v_call: TRBV30
j_call: TRBJ2-6
cdr3_aa: CAWSVPFEGAGANVLTF
cdr3_nt: TGTGCCTGGAGTGTACCGTTTGAGGGCGCTGGGGCCAACGTCCTGACTTTC

cdr3_length: 14
clone_size: many
d_call: TRBD2
v_call: TRBV18
j_call: TRBJ2-7
cdr3_aa: CASSGTGGAGEQYF
cdr3_nt: TGTGCCAGCTCGGGGACGGGAGGGGCCGGCGAGCAGTACTTC

cdr3_length: 17
clone_size: few
d_call: TRBD2
v_call: TRBV6-6
j_call: TRBJ2-1
cdr3_aa: CASSYSRTSETYNEQFF
cdr3_nt: TGTGCCAGCAGTTACTCGAGGACTAGCGAAACCTACAATGAGCAGTTCTTC

cdr3_length: 16
clone_size: -
d_call: -
v_call: TRBV7-6
j_call: TRBJ2-6
cdr3_aa: CASSFAGDIGANVLTF
cdr3_nt: TGTGCCAGCAGCTTCGCTGGGGATATTGGGGCCAACGTCCTGACTTTC

cdr3_length: 13
clone_size: many
d_call: TRBD2
v_call: TRBV28
j_call: TRBJ2-1
cdr3_aa: CASRGTTGSEQFF
cdr3_nt: TGTGCCAGCAGGGGGACTACGGGGAGTGAGCAGTTCTTC

cdr3_length: 15
clone_size: few
d_call: -
v_call: TRBV24-1
j_call: TRBJ2-5
cdr3_aa: CATSDPQASGETQYF
cdr3_nt: TGTGCCACCAGTGATCCACAGGCTTCTGGGGAGACCCAGTACTTC

cdr3_length: 14
clone_size: many
d_call: -
v_call: TRBV28
j_call: TRBJ2-1
cdr3_aa: CASSPTGGRDEQFF
cdr3_nt: TGTGCCAGCAGTCCAACCGGGGGCAGGGATGAGCAGTTCTTC

cdr3_length: 16
clone_size: many
d_call: TRBD1
v_call: TRBV7-6
j_call: TRBJ2-2
cdr3_aa: CASSQLLGQGAGELFF
cdr3_nt: TGTGCCAGCAGCCAGCTACTTGGACAGGGCGCCGGGGAGCTGTTTTTT

cdr3_length: 16
clone_size: -
d_call: -
v_call: TRBV28
j_call: TRBJ1-1
cdr3_aa: CASSSSPGHENTEAFF
cdr3_nt: TGTGCCAGCAGTTCCTCCCCGGGACACGAGAACACTGAAGCTTTCTTT

cdr3_length: 16
clone_size: many
d_call: TRBD2
v_call: TRBV4-1
j_call: TRBJ2-7
cdr3_aa: CASSATSGRAMYEQYF
cdr3_nt: TGCGCCAGCAGCGCGACTAGCGGGAGGGCCATGTACGAGCAGTACTTC

cdr3_length: 17
clone_size: -
d_call: TRBD1
v_call: TRBV18
j_call: TRBJ1-5
cdr3_aa: CASSPPVGQGMQQPQHF
cdr3_nt: TGTGCCAGCTCACCACCGGTAGGACAGGGGATGCAACAGCCCCAGCATTTT

cdr3_length: 14
clone_size: many
d_call: TRBD2
v_call: TRBV2
j_call: TRBJ2-5
cdr3_aa: CASGLAGGQETQYF
cdr3_nt: TGTGCCAGCGGACTAGCGGGAGGCCAAGAGACCCAGTACTTC

cdr3_length: 14
clone_size: many
d_call: -
v_call: TRBV6-6
j_call: TRBJ2-2
cdr3_aa: CASSYSLSTGELFF
cdr3_nt: TGTGCCAGCAGTTACTCGTTGAGTACCGGGGAGCTGTTTTTT

cdr3_length: 13
clone_size: many
d_call: TRBD1
v_call: TRBV2
j_call: TRBJ2-1
cdr3_aa: CASSGTGYNEQFF
cdr3_nt: TGTGCCAGCAGTGGGACAGGATACAATGAGCAGTTCTTC

cdr3_length: 16
clone_size: -
d_call: TRBD2
v_call: TRBV20-1
j_call: TRBJ2-7
cdr3_aa: CSARDPSAGDSYEQYF
cdr3_nt: TGCAGTGCTAGAGATCCCAGCGCGGGAGACTCCTACGAGCAGTACTTC

cdr3_length: 16
clone_size: many
d_call: TRBD2
v_call: TRBV28
j_call: TRBJ2-7
cdr3_aa: CASYGGLAGGSYEQYF
cdr3_nt: TGTGCCAGCTACGGAGGGCTAGCGGGAGGTTCCTACGAGCAGTACTTC

cdr3_length: 12
clone_size: -
d_call: -
v_call: TRBV6-2/TRBV6-3
j_call: TRBJ2-7
cdr3_aa: CASNNEPYEQYF
cdr3_nt: TGTGCCAGCAACAACGAACCCTACGAGCAGTACTTC

cdr3_length: 13
clone_size: many
d_call: -
v_call: TRBV20-1
j_call: TRBJ2-7
cdr3_aa: CSARIQGRDEQYF
cdr3_nt: TGCAGTGCTAGAATCCAGGGCAGAGACGAGCAGTACTTC

cdr3_length: 21
clone_size: many
d_call: -
v_call: TRBV7-6
j_call: TRBJ2-3
cdr3_aa: CASSLGLRSPRDPVLADTQYF
cdr3_nt: TGTGCCAGCAGCTTAGGTCTGCGCTCCCCCCGGGACCCCGTTTTGGCAGATACGCAGTATTTT

cdr3_length: 15
clone_size: many
d_call: TRBD2
v_call: TRBV11-2
j_call: TRBJ2-2
cdr3_aa: CASSPSGMNTGELFF
cdr3_nt: TGTGCCAGCAGCCCCAGCGGGATGAACACCGGGGAGCTGTTTTTT

cdr3_length: 16
clone_size: many
d_call: -
v_call: TRBV5-6
j_call: TRBJ1-1
cdr3_aa: CASSLTGTSLNTEAFF
cdr3_nt: TGTGCCAGCAGCTTGACAGGGACATCCTTGAACACTGAAGCTTTCTTT

cdr3_length: 19
clone_size: few
d_call: TRBD2
v_call: TRBV24-1
j_call: TRBJ2-3
cdr3_aa: CATSDLQLAGPPGTDTQYF
cdr3_nt: TGTGCCACCAGTGATTTGCAACTAGCGGGGCCCCCCGGCACAGATACGCAGTATTTT

cdr3_length: 16
clone_size: few
d_call: -
v_call: TRBV25-1
j_call: TRBJ1-6
cdr3_aa: CASSEGSQPYNSPLHF
cdr3_nt: TGTGCCAGCAGTGAGGGCAGTCAACCTTATAATTCACCCCTCCACTTT

cdr3_length: 14
clone_size: many
d_call: -
v_call: TRBV9
j_call: TRBJ2-1
cdr3_aa: CASSVRTLSYEQFF
cdr3_nt: TGTGCCAGCAGCGTTCGTACCCTAAGCTATGAGCAGTTCTTC

cdr3_length: 15
clone_size: few
d_call: -
v_call: TRBV20-1
j_call: TRBJ1-1
cdr3_aa: CSAPVKGTAVSEAFF
cdr3_nt: TGCAGTGCACCCGTAAAGGGAACCGCGGTGTCTGAAGCTTTCTTT

cdr3_length: 13
clone_size: many
d_call: -
v_call: TRBV24-1
j_call: TRBJ2-5
cdr3_aa: CATSADSKETQYF
cdr3_nt: TGTGCCACCAGTGCCGACAGTAAGGAGACCCAGTACTTC

cdr3_length: 14
clone_size: -
d_call: -
v_call: TRBV6-2/TRBV6-3
j_call: TRBJ2-5
cdr3_aa: CAVSPGFSRETQYF
cdr3_nt: TGTGCCGTCTCCCCGGGCTTTTCCAGGGAGACCCAGTACTTC

cdr3_length: 19
clone_size: once
d_call: TRBD1
v_call: TRBV5-1
j_call: TRBJ2-2
cdr3_aa: CASSLRLQIGQGRAGELFF
cdr3_nt: TGCGCCAGCAGCTTGCGATTACAAATTGGACAGGGTCGGGCCGGGGAGCTGTTTTTT

cdr3_length: 12
clone_size: -
d_call: -
v_call: TRBV20-1
j_call: TRBJ1-3
cdr3_aa: CSAARGRNTIYF
cdr3_nt: TGCAGTGCCGCCCGGGGGAGGAACACCATATATTTT

cdr3_length: 15
clone_size: few
d_call: -
v_call: TRBV20-1
j_call: TRBJ1-5
cdr3_aa: CSARDLGYSNQPQHF
cdr3_nt: TGCAGTGCTAGAGATTTGGGATATAGCAATCAGCCCCAGCATTTT

cdr3_length: 13
clone_size: many
d_call: TRBD1
v_call: TRBV12-3/TRBV12-4
j_call: TRBJ1-1
cdr3_aa: CASSFTGGPEAFF
cdr3_nt: TGTGCCAGCAGTTTCACAGGGGGCCCTGAAGCTTTCTTT

cdr3_length: 13
clone_size: -
d_call: -
v_call: TRBV2
j_call: TRBJ1-2
cdr3_aa: CASGSGFNYGYTF
cdr3_nt: TGTGCCAGCGGATCGGGGTTTAACTATGGCTACACCTTC

cdr3_length: 13
clone_size: many
d_call: -
v_call: TRBV20-1
j_call: TRBJ2-7
cdr3_aa: CSARALSGSEQYF
cdr3_nt: TGCAGTGCTAGAGCCCTCTCCGGGAGCGAGCAGTACTTC

cdr3_length: 14
clone_size: many
d_call: -
v_call: TRBV28
j_call: TRBJ2-7
cdr3_aa: CASSARGAGYEQYF
cdr3_nt: TGTGCCAGCAGTGCTCGTGGGGCGGGCTACGAGCAGTACTTC

cdr3_length: 13
clone_size: many
d_call: TRBD1
v_call: TRBV3-1
j_call: TRBJ1-2
cdr3_aa: CASSFRQGRGYTF
cdr3_nt: TGTGCCAGCAGCTTCCGACAGGGACGGGGCTACACCTTC

cdr3_length: 15
clone_size: -
d_call: -
v_call: TRBV6-9
j_call: TRBJ1-5
cdr3_aa: CASSSRGFGSQPQHF
cdr3_nt: TGTGCCAGCAGTTCGAGGGGGTTTGGAAGTCAGCCCCAGCATTTT

cdr3_length: 18
clone_size: many
d_call: TRBD1
v_call: TRBV28
j_call: TRBJ2-3
cdr3_aa: CASSLRGQGVTITDTQYF
cdr3_nt: TGTGCCAGCAGTTTGCGGGGACAGGGGGTTACGATCACAGATACGCAGTATTTT

cdr3_length: 19
clone_size: -
d_call: TRBD2
v_call: TRBV4-1
j_call: TRBJ2-1
cdr3_aa: CASSQVRLAGVKTYNEQFF
cdr3_nt: TGCGCCAGCAGCCAAGTGCGTCTAGCGGGAGTGAAAACTTACAATGAGCAGTTCTTC

cdr3_length: 13
clone_size: many
d_call: -
v_call: TRBV7-9
j_call: TRBJ2-3
cdr3_aa: CASSRPTSDTQYF
cdr3_nt: TGTGCCAGCAGCAGGCCAACCAGTGATACGCAGTATTTT

cdr3_length: 15
clone_size: few
d_call: TRBD2
v_call: TRBV5-1
j_call: TRBJ2-1
cdr3_aa: CASRPTGTTGIEQFF
cdr3_nt: TGCGCCAGCAGACCCACCGGGACTACCGGCATCGAGCAGTTCTTC

cdr3_length: 15
clone_size: few
d_call: TRBD2
v_call: TRBV29-1
j_call: TRBJ2-3
cdr3_aa: CSVFFSGRITDTQYF
cdr3_nt: TGCAGCGTCTTCTTTAGCGGGAGGATCACAGATACGCAGTATTTT

cdr3_length: 13
clone_size: -
d_call: -
v_call: TRBV20-1
j_call: TRBJ1-2
cdr3_aa: CSARGTLLDGYTF
cdr3_nt: TGCAGTGCTAGAGGGACACTCCTGGATGGCTACACCTTC

cdr3_length: 15
clone_size: many
d_call: TRBD1
v_call: TRBV20-1
j_call: TRBJ2-7
cdr3_aa: CSASSRQGSSYEQYF
cdr3_nt: TGCAGTGCTAGTTCTAGACAGGGGAGCTCCTACGAGCAGTACTTC